What follows describes a single TCR beta chain. This record comes from a study of CD8+ T cells in alopecia areata. Study-level background: For the treated group, dosing was oral tofacitinib at 5 to 10 mg twice daily.

Sequencing used cDNA as its template, made by extracting RNA and reverse transcribing it. Here immunoSEQ multiplex PCR was the method, and the copy in TCRdb shows in-frame clones only, minus some. The sample shows about 97,000 clones, around 38% of them seen only once. Sequencing was carried out using CD4+ T cells sorted from blood. This TCR came from a human donor with alopecia areata.

The CDR3 DNA is TGTGCCTGGAGTGGACTAGCGGGGGCTTATGAGCAGTTCTTC. It is translated as CAWSGLAGAYEQFF. This chain connects TRBV30 to TRBJ2-1, with 12 positions matching TRBD2. Germline trimming cut 1 base from V and 8 bases from J; bases unmatched to any gene: 3. Germline CDR1 is GTSNPN and CDR2 is SVGIG (reference sequence). The CDR3 covers 14 residues.